This record concerns one TCR beta chain sequence. These data come from a study of shared clonotypes between healthy human individuals. Across the whole study: Donors had three CD4 naive, three CD4 memory, two CD8 naive and one CD8 memory plate apiece.

At a deep level, the assay was run. Measured with immunoSEQ multiplex PCR; TCRdb has only the in-frame clones, and not every one. The table shows some 1,400,000 clones, with approximately 96% occurring only once. The V and J ends lost 5 bases and 2 bases, in that order; junction bases with no gene match: 5. The germline CDR1 and CDR2 sequences are MNHEY and SMNVEV (reference sequence). The CDR3 contains 15 residues. Material: naive CD4+ T cells sorted from blood. The sample's subset: CD45RA+ positively selected. The chain recombines TRBV27 with TRBJ2-1, with 8 bases lining up with TRBD2. The receptor comes from a man aged 25-45 years in good health. CDR3 in amino acids: CASSARLATYNEQFF. CDR3 bases: TGTGCCAGCAGTGCACGACTAGCGACCTACAATGAGCAGTTCTTC.